Listed below are T cell receptor beta chains from one sample, sequenced in a study of cytomegalovirus exposure and HLA in healthy donors. The table came from immunoSEQ multiplex PCR; TCRdb's copy has only in-frame clones and leaves some out. The sample records 95,000 to 150,000 clones, roughly nine tenths being singletons. The sequenced sample was PBMCs. The receptors shown here come from a young woman in good health and CMV-seronegative. Each CDR3 is given with its conserved first and last residue. A D gene is named only where the DNA matches it firmly. Size values are once, few and many counts, or a class for expanded clones, and some rows have none.

v_call,clone_size,d_call,j_call,cdr3_nt,cdr3_aa
TRBV11-3,NA,TRBD1,TRBJ1-1,TGTGCCAGCAGCTTCTCCGCCGGGACAGGGGGCGAAGCTTTCTTT,CASSFSAGTGGEAFF
TRBV5-1,NA,NA,TRBJ2-3,TGCGCCAGCAGCTTGGCCCAGGTTACGACAGATACGCAGTATTTT,CASSLAQVTTDTQYF
TRBV5-1,NA,TRBD2,TRBJ2-3,TGCGCCAGCAGCCTCTATAGCGGGAGGTCGACAGATACGCAGTATTTT,CASSLYSGRSTDTQYF
TRBV5-1,NA,NA,TRBJ2-1,TGCGCCAGCAGGCCGTTGTCTATCGGTGAGCAGTTCTTC,CASRPLSIGEQFF
TRBV5-4,NA,TRBD2,TRBJ2-7,TGTGCCAGCAGTACGACCGCGGGAGACGAGCAGTACTTC,CASSTTAGDEQYF
TRBV4-1,few,NA,TRBJ2-4,TGCGCCAGCAGCCAGGGGCTAGTTCAGTACTTC,CASSQGLVQYF
TRBV9,once,NA,TRBJ2-7,TGTGCCAGCAGCGTAGAAGGGGTCTCCTACGAGCAGTACTTC,CASSVEGVSYEQYF
TRBV29-1,NA,NA,TRBJ2-5,TGCAGCGTTGTGGCGGAAGAGACCCAGTACTTC,CSVVAEETQYF
TRBV2,NA,TRBD2,TRBJ2-4,TGTGCCAGCAGTGGGCTTATAAGGACTAGCGGGAGGGGCAAAAACATTCAGTACTTC,CASSGLIRTSGRGKNIQYF
TRBV13,NA,NA,TRBJ1-1,TGTGCCAGCAGCTTAGGCCGGCGGATGAACACTGAAGCTTTCTTT,CASSLGRRMNTEAFF
TRBV7-8,NA,TRBD2,TRBJ2-3,TGTGCCAGCAGCTTCCCTCGGGGACTAGCGGGGTCCAGCACAGATACGCAGTATTTT,CASSFPRGLAGSSTDTQYF
TRBV4-2,NA,TRBD2,TRBJ2-3,TGTGCCAGCAGCCAAGATGGCGGTAGCGGGATGTTCACAGATACGCAGTATTTT,CASSQDGGSGMFTDTQYF
TRBV13,NA,TRBD2,TRBJ2-1,TGTGCCAGCAGCCGAGGGACTAGCAGATACAATGAGCAGTTCTTC,CASSRGTSRYNEQFF
TRBV7-2,NA,TRBD1,TRBJ1-5,TGTGCCAGCAGCTTGACGACAGGGTCGAGCAATCAGCCCCAGCATTTT,CASSLTTGSSNQPQHF
TRBV6-5,once,TRBD2,TRBJ2-1,TGTGCCAGCAGTCTCGGGACTAGTAACAGTGAGCAGTTCTTC,CASSLGTSNSEQFF
TRBV11-1,NA,TRBD2,TRBJ2-3,TGTGCCAGCAGCCCCTATCCGGGACTACCTTATTCTAGCACAGATACGCAGTATTTT,CASSPYPGLPYSSTDTQYF
TRBV2,once,TRBD2,TRBJ2-6,TGTGCCAGCAGTGGGGGGGGTTCTGGGGCCAACGTCCTGACTTTC,CASSGGGSGANVLTF
TRBV18,once,TRBD1,TRBJ1-2,TGTGCCAGCTCATCGACCCGGGACAGCCCGGGCTACACCTTC,CASSSTRDSPGYTF
TRBV28,NA,NA,TRBJ1-5,TGTGCCAGCCAGGACAGTGGTCAGCCCCAGCATTTT,CASQDSGQPQHF
TRBV5-3,NA,TRBD2,TRBJ2-1,TGTGCCAGAAACATGACTAGCGGGAGGGCCGTTACCTACAATGAGCAGTTCTTC,CARNMTSGRAVTYNEQFF
TRBV5-1,NA,TRBD1,TRBJ1-2,TGCGCCAGCAGCGATGGGACAGGGCTTAACTATGGCTACACCTTC,CASSDGTGLNYGYTF
TRBV9,NA,TRBD2,TRBJ2-7,TGTGCCAGCAGAAAGGGACTAGCGGGGAGTAAGGAGCAGTACTTC,CASRKGLAGSKEQYF
TRBV7-9,NA,NA,TRBJ1-2,TGTGCCAGCAGAACTTTGTTCGCAGATCAGGGCAGCCTCTATGGCTACACCTTC,CASRTLFADQGSLYGYTF
TRBV11-3,NA,TRBD2,TRBJ2-2,TGTGCCAGCAGCTCCTACTTGCGGACTAGCTTGAACACCGGGGAGCTGTTTTTT,CASSSYLRTSLNTGELFF
TRBV19,NA,NA,TRBJ2-1,TGTGCCAGTAGTCTCCTCGGGGGACCGGGGAGCTCCTACAATGAGCAGTTCTTC,CASSLLGGPGSSYNEQFF
TRBV5-1,NA,TRBD1,TRBJ2-2,TGCGCCAGCAGCTTGTTGGGACAGGGATCGAACACCGGGGAGCTGTTTTTT,CASSLLGQGSNTGELFF
TRBV9,NA,TRBD2,TRBJ2-2,TGTGCCAGCAGCAAGACGCGGGCGGGAGGTCCCGGGGAGCTGTTTTTT,CASSKTRAGGPGELFF
TRBV19,NA,NA,TRBJ2-3,TGTGCCAGTAGCCGACTCGGAGATACGCAGTATTTT,CASSRLGDTQYF
TRBV5-1,NA,NA,TRBJ2-5,TGCGCCAGCAGCTTAACAGGGCAGCTGACCCAGTACTTC,CASSLTGQLTQYF
TRBV7-6,NA,NA,TRBJ2-7,TGTGCCAGCAGCCCGCTCTTTAAGAGCTCCACCTACGAGCAGTACTTC,CASSPLFKSSTYEQYF
TRBV5-1,NA,TRBD1,TRBJ1-2,TGCGCCAGCAGCTTGGGGACAGGGAACTATGGCTACACCTTC,CASSLGTGNYGYTF
TRBV7-2,NA,NA,TRBJ2-1,TGTGCCAGCAGCTTAGATCCCAGATTCGAGCAGTTCTTC,CASSLDPRFEQFF
TRBV11-3,NA,NA,TRBJ2-2,TGTGCCAGCAGTACTAAGGACAATTTAAGGGAGCTGTTTTTT,CASSTKDNLRELFF
TRBV5-1,NA,NA,TRBJ2-2,TGCGCCAGCAGCTTACACAGGCCCGATGGCGGGGAGCTGTTTTTT,CASSLHRPDGGELFF
TRBV5-6,once,NA,TRBJ2-1,TGTGCCAGCAGCTCCCCCAAGGACAATTACTACAATGAGCAGTTCTTC,CASSSPKDNYYNEQFF
TRBV29-1,NA,TRBD2,TRBJ2-3,TGCAGCGTTGAACCCAGCGGGAGAGGCACAGATACGCAGTATTTT,CSVEPSGRGTDTQYF
TRBV25-1,NA,NA,TRBJ1-5,TGTGCCACCCAGGCGACAGGCGGCAATCAGCCCCAGCATTTT,CATQATGGNQPQHF